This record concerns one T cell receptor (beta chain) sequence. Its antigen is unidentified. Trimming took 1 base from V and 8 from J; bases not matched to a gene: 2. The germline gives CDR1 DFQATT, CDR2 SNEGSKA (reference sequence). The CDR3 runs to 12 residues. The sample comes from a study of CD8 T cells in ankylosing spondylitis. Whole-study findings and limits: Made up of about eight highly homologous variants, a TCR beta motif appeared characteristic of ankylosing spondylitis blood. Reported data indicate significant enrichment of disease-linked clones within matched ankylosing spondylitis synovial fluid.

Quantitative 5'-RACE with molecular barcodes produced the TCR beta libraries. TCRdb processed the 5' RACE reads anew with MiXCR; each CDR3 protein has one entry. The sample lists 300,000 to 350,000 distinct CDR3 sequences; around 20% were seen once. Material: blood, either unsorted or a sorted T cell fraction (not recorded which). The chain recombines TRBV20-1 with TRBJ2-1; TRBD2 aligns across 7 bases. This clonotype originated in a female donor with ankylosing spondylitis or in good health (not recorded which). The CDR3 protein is CSARGGGDEQFF. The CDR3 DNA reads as TGCAGTGCTAGAGGGGGGGGAGATGAGCAGTTCTTC.